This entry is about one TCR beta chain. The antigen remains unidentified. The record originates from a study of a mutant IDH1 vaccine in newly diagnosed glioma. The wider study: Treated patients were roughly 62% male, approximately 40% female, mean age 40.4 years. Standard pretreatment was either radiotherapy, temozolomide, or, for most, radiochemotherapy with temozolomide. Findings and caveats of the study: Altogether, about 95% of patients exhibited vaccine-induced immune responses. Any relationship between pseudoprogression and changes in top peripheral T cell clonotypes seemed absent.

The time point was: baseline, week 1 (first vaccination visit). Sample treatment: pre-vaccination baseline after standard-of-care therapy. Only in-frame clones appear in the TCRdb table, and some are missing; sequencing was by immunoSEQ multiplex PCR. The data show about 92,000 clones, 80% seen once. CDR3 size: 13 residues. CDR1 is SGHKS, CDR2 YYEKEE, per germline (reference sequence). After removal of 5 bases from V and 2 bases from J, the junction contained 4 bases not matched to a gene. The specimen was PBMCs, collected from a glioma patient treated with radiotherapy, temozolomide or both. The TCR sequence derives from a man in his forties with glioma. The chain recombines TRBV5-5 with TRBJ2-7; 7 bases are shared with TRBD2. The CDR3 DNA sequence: TGTGCCAGCAGATCCGCGGGAGCCTACGAGCAGTACTTC. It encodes CASRSAGAYEQYF.